These 15 T cell receptor beta chains originate from one sample sequenced in a study of T-cell reconstitution after alpha-beta-depleted transplantation in children. It was with unique molecular identifiers that the TCRbeta library was prepared. One entry per CDR3 protein results from TCRdb running MiXCR on the PCR reads. Of hundreds of thousands of distinct CDR3 sequences in the sample, under 20% were seen once. This specimen was PBMCs, mostly from graft donor cells, taken 360 days after TCRalphabeta/CD19-depleted stem cell transplant. The receptors derive from a male patient aged 2-9 years who had a stem cell transplant for acute lymphoblastic leukemia, so the T cells may come from the graft donor.

This clonotype was recorded at least ten times. The CDR3, as DNA: TGTGCCAGCTCACCACCCCTAGCGGGAGATTTTGAGCAGTTCTTC. This gives the protein CASSPPLAGDFEQFF. V and J are TRBV18 and TRBJ2-1, with TRBD2 identical over 10 bases. V dropped 0 bases and J dropped 9; count of bases not matched to a gene: 5. Germline V gene lookup returns CDR1 KGHSH and CDR2 LQKENI. The CDR3 has 15 amino acids.

V usage is TRBV20-1 and J usage is TRBJ1-3; the D is unclear. Trimming shortened V by 3 bases and J by 3 bases, and 6 bases separated the two germline ends. The germline V gene encodes CDR1 DFQATT and CDR2 SNEGSKA (reference sequence). This CDR3 has 12 residues. In nucleotides, the CDR3 is TGCAGTGCTAGGACTCTTGGAAACACCATATATTTT. Its protein is CSARTLGNTIYF.

This clonotype was counted many times. The chain carries TRBV24-1 and TRBJ2-3, with a possible D match to TRBD1 (5 bases). This CDR3 region has 17 residues. Looked up from germline, CDR1 is KGHDR and CDR2 is SFDVKD. V was cut by 3 bases and J by 2 bases, with 17 bases left in between. Written as DNA, the CDR3 is TGTGCCACCAGTGATGTGGGGCTGTCAGGGAACACAGATACGCAGTATTTT. Translation gives CATSDVGLSGNTDTQYF.

This clonotype was detected only a few times. The chain employs TRBV4-1 and TRBJ2-7, with D tentatively TRBD1 (6 bases). This CDR3 has 16 amino acids. The ends were cut back, 1 base at V and 4 bases at J, with 17 bases in the middle. From germline, CDR1 is MGHRA and CDR2 YSYEKL. CDR3: CASSQVPGQGKYEQYF. The DNA of the CDR3 is TGCGCCAGCAGCCAAGTTCCGGGACAAGGGAAATACGAGCAGTACTTC.

This clonotype was recorded a few times. The rearrangement links TRBV11-2 to TRBJ2-2; tentatively, D is TRBD2 (5 bases). This CDR3 contains 16 residues. Trimming left V 2 bases short and J 5 bases short, with 15 bases between. CDR1 is SGHAT, CDR2 FQNNGV, per germline. The CDR3 region has the DNA TGTGCCAGCAGCTTACTCATCGGGATCAGGACCGGGGAGCTGTTTTTT. Residues: CASSLLIGIRTGELFF.

The sample holds a few counts of this clonotype. The chain has TRBV12-3 or TRBV12-4 and TRBJ2-1, with 11 bases fitting TRBD2. There are 14 residues in the CDR3. J was trimmed by 5 bases and V by 7 bases; bases with no gene match: 4. In nucleotides, the CDR3 is TGTGCCAGCATCCAACTAGCGGGGGACAATGAGCAGTTCTTC. Its translation: CASIQLAGDNEQFF.

The V gene is TRBV7-3, the J gene TRBJ2-1; 7 positions match TRBD2. The CDR3 contains 15 residues. J was trimmed by 2 bases and V by 5 bases; bases with no gene match: 6. Looked up from germline, CDR1 is SGHTA and CDR2 is FQGTGA. This CDR3 reads CASSKRDGAYNEQFF. The CDR3, as DNA: TGTGCCAGCAGCAAGCGGGACGGGGCCTACAATGAGCAGTTCTTC. The full variable domain, its missing parts supplied by reference TRBV7-3 and TRBJ2-1, is GAGVSQTPSNKVTEKGKYVELRCDPISGHTALYWYRQSLGQGPEFLIYFQGTGAADDSGLPNDRFFAVRPEGSVSTLKIQRTERGDSAVYLCASSKRDGAYNEQFFGPGTRLTVL.

The chain has TRBV19 and TRBJ1-3, with 8 bases lining up with TRBD1. The CDR3 spans 16 residues. V was clipped by 6 bases and J by 0 bases; unmatched bases: 7. The germline gives CDR1 LNHDA, CDR2 SQIVND (reference sequence). Here the CDR3 reads CASRLQGVSSGNTIYF. DNA for the CDR3: TGTGCCAGTAGGCTACAGGGGGTAAGCTCTGGAAACACCATATATTTT.

This clonotype was counted ten times or more. This sequence joins TRBV12-3 or TRBV12-4 and TRBJ2-7, with D perhaps TRBD1 (5 bases). With 2 bases removed from V and 6 bases from J, the gap between germline ends came to 8 bases. The CDR3 is 12 residues long. CDR3 region: CASSLWGLEQYF. Here the CDR3 DNA reads TGTGCCAGCAGTTTATGGGGCCTCGAGCAGTACTTC.

This clonotype was seen only a few times. J is TRBJ2-1 and V is TRBV4-3, with unresolved D. Looked up from germline, CDR1 is LGHNA and CDR2 is YSLEER. The CDR3 spans 16 residues. V lost 3 bases to trimming and J lost 7 bases, with 19 bases between them. DNA for the CDR3: TGCGCCAGCAGCCATGGTCCGGACCCCCGAAAGAATGAGCAGTTCTTC. Its translation is CASSHGPDPRKNEQFF.

This chain joins TRBV4-3 and TRBJ2-2; D possibly matches TRBD1 or TRBD2 (5 bases each). The germline gives CDR1 LGHNA, CDR2 YSLEER. This CDR3 is built from 20 residues. The V and J ends lost 2 bases and 1 base respectively, with 23 bases between them. In nucleotides, the CDR3 is TGCGCCAGCAGCCAATTTTTCGGGACCAGCATTTTAATGAACACCGGGGAGCTGTTTTTT. Its protein product is CASSQFFGTSILMNTGELFF.

In this sample, this clonotype turned up a few times. The chain is built from TRBV7-2 and TRBJ2-3, with D hard to call. Germline CDR1 SGHTA, CDR2 FQGNSA. Trimming left V 5 bases short and J 6 bases short, with 15 bases between. The length of the CDR3 is 14 residues. The CDR3 DNA reads as TGTGCCAGCAGCGCAGTATCTTTCAGGGATACGCAGTATTTT. As protein: CASSAVSFRDTQYF.

The J gene is TRBJ2-1, the V gene TRBV19; TRBD2 agrees at 8 bases. This CDR3 is built from 15 residues. CDR1 is LNHDA and CDR2 is SQIVND in the germline V gene (reference sequence). The V segment lost 2 bases and the J segment 6 bases; nucleotides outside the gene matches: 6. Here the CDR3 reads CASSIFGRVGNEQFF. The CDR3 DNA sequence: TGTGCCAGTAGTATATTCGGGAGGGTCGGCAATGAGCAGTTCTTC. Filled out from reference TRBV19 and TRBJ2-1, the complete variable domain reads DGGITQSPKYLFRKEGQNVTLSCEQNLNHDAMYWYRQDPGQGLRLIYYSQIVNDFQKGDIAEGYSVSREKKESFPLTVTSAQKNPTAFYLCASSIFGRVGNEQFFGPGTRLTVL.

The chain is built from TRBV7-6 and TRBJ2-1; the D gene is possibly TRBD2 (5 bases). This CDR3 is built from 16 residues. Trimming took 5 bases from V and 0 from J, leaving 14 bases between them. Germline CDR1 and CDR2: SGHVS and FNYEAQ. CDR3 nucleotide sequence: TGTGCCAGCAGCACCCTAGCAGCCCTCTCCTACAATGAGCAGTTCTTC. Its protein is CASSTLAALSYNEQFF. The full variable domain, its missing parts supplied by reference TRBV7-6 and TRBJ2-1, is GAGVSQSPRYKVTKRGQDVALRCDPISGHVSLYWYRQALGQGPEFLTYFNYEAQQDKSGLPNDRFSAERPEGSISTLTIQRTEQRDSAMYRCASSTLAALSYNEQFFGPGTRLTVL.

This rearrangement joins TRBV10-3 to TRBJ2-5; a weak D match, TRBD2 (5 bases). CDR1 ENHRY and CDR2 SYGVKD come from the germline V gene. This CDR3 region has 12 residues. With 10 bases removed from V and 2 bases from J, the gap between germline ends came to 11 bases. This chain's CDR3 is CASPGYQETQYF. The CDR3 DNA follows: TGTGCCAGTCCGGGGTATCAAGAGACCCAGTACTTC.